This T cell receptor beta chain emerged from a study of T cells in Graves' hyperthyroidism and ophthalmopathy. Study results and limitations: Most clonotypes expanded in thyroid above 0.001 were likewise present in blood. Ophthalmopathy, which appeared later, was predicted by the model a median about 5.9 months before onset.

This clonotype showed up many times. Antigen: not known. Disease lasting under 3 months, a NOSPECS grade of at least 4, and a Clinical Activity Score of at least 3 were features of the ophthalmopathy patients. The CDR3 loop spans 14 amino acids. V lost 1 base to trimming and J lost 12 bases; unmatched junction nucleotides: 7. Germline values: CDR1 SQVTM, CDR2 ANQGSEA. RNA transcripts served as the template for amplifying TCR beta CDR3 regions. The TCR CDR3 was amplified in a first-round RT-PCR using the HTBI primer set. One entry per CDR3 protein, called by TCRdb with MiXCR from the multiplex PCR reads. The data contain over 400,000 distinct CDR3 sequences, approximately 23% of them singletons.

Specimen: blood. J is TRBJ2-4 and V is TRBV29-1; 12 nucleotides match TRBD2. This sequence originates from a woman in her seventies with Graves' ophthalmopathy. The CDR3 sequence: CSVEGGLAGGDQYF. CDR3 DNA sequence: TGCAGCGTTGAAGGAGGCCTAGCGGGAGGGGATCAGTACTTC.